Listed below are T cell receptor beta chains from one sample, sequenced in a study of glioma-infiltrating T cells. One entry per CDR3 protein, called by TCRdb with MiXCR from the multiplex PCR reads. The sample contains approximately 400,000 distinct CDR3 sequences, less than 50% of which appear only once. Sequencing was performed on glioma tissue, nonneoplastic brain tissue, or PBMCs (not recorded which). The receptors come from a human donor with low-grade glioma or glioblastoma, undergoing nonglioma brain surgery, or in good health (not recorded which). CDR3s include the opening cysteine and the closing phenylalanine or tryptophan. A D gene is named only where the DNA matches it firmly. Expanded clones are given a class, and other clones once, few, many or no size at all.

j_call | clone_size | v_call | cdr3_length | d_call | cdr3_nt | cdr3_aa
TRBJ2-7 | . | TRBV10-2 | 16 | . | TGTGCCACCAGTGACCCGCGCTCGGGAGTGTGGTACGAGCAGTACTTC | CATSDPRSGVWYEQYF
TRBJ2-1 | many | TRBV6-1 | 15 | . | TGTGCCAGCAGTTACGCCGGGACGGCTTACAATGAGCAGTTCTTC | CASSYAGTAYNEQFF
TRBJ1-3 | . | TRBV7-6 | 15 | . | TGTGCCAGCAGCTTCGGGGGAGATGAAGGAAACACCATATATTTT | CASSFGGDEGNTIYF
TRBJ2-1 | . | TRBV3-1 | 11 | . | TGTGCCAGCAGCCAAGAAGGGTGGCAGTTCTTC | CASSQEGWQFF
TRBJ1-1 | many | TRBV27 | 15 | . | TGTGCCAGCAGTTTGGGGCGAGGCGGGAACACTGAAGCTTTCTTT | CASSLGRGGNTEAFF
TRBJ1-2 | many | TRBV6-2/TRBV6-3 | 13 | . | TGTGCCAGCAGTCTATCGGCCAACGAGGGCTACACCTTC | CASSLSANEGYTF
TRBJ2-1 | . | TRBV7-2 | 14 | . | TGTGCCAGCAGCTCTCGGGCAACCTACAATGAGCAGTTCTTC | CASSSRATYNEQFF
TRBJ2-3 | few | TRBV3-1 | 15 | TRBD2 | TGTGCCAGCAGCTTCAGCGGGAGTCACTCAGATACGCAGTATTTT | CASSFSGSHSDTQYF
TRBJ2-3 | . | TRBV29-1 | 14 | TRBD1 | TGCAGCGCAGTACAGGGGCAGCTCACAGATACGCAGTATTTT | CSAVQGQLTDTQYF
TRBJ2-3 | . | TRBV28 | 14 | TRBD2 | TGTGCCAGCAGCCGTAGCGGGGGCGCAGATACGCAGTATTTT | CASSRSGGADTQYF
TRBJ2-1 | once | TRBV7-2 | 15 | . | TGTGCCAGCAGCTTAGTGTCCTCGGAGGTTGCTGAGCAGTTCTTC | CASSLVSSEVAEQFF
TRBJ1-2 | few | TRBV3-1 | 21 | TRBD1 | TGTGCCACTTCGTGGAGGACCGGTCAGGGACAGGGAACCTTTAGTAACTATGGCTACACCTTC | CATSWRTGQGQGTFSNYGYTF
TRBJ2-1 | . | TRBV7-8 | 17 | TRBD2 | TGTGCCAGCAGCTTATGGCGCCTAGCGGGAGGAGACAATGAGCAGTTCTTC | CASSLWRLAGGDNEQFF
TRBJ2-1 | few | TRBV20-1 | 15 | TRBD2 | TGCAGTGCCAGGACTAGCGGGTCCCAATACAATGAGCAGTTCTTC | CSARTSGSQYNEQFF
TRBJ1-3 | . | TRBV9 | 14 | . | TGTGCCAGCAGCTTGGGGGGGATTGTAAACACCATATATTTT | CASSLGGIVNTIYF
TRBJ2-7 | . | TRBV5-1 | 15 | TRBD1 | TGCGCCAGCAGCGGTCCGGGACAGGTCCGTCACGAGCAGTACTTC | CASSGPGQVRHEQYF
TRBJ2-1 | many | TRBV27 | 14 | TRBD1 | TGTGCCAGCAGTCCCCGGGACAGGGGGCGAGAGCAGTTCTTC | CASSPRDRGREQFF
TRBJ2-1 | . | TRBV20-1 | 15 | TRBD2 | TGCAGTGCTATAGCGCCAGCTCTAGCGGAAGATGAGCAGTTCTTC | CSAIAPALAEDEQFF
TRBJ1-1 | few | TRBV29-1 | 14 | . | TGCAGCGTAACCCAGGGCGCGGTTTCGCCTGAAGCTTTCTTT | CSVTQGAVSPEAFF
TRBJ2-3 | . | TRBV5-1 | 14 | . | TGCGCCAGCAGCTTGGACTCCCACACAGATACGCAGTATTTT | CASSLDSHTDTQYF
TRBJ2-7 | . | TRBV24-1 | 14 | . | TGTGCCACCAGTGACCCCGGGGAAGGCTACGAGCGGTACTTC | CATSDPGEGYERYF
TRBJ1-1 | many | TRBV6-2/TRBV6-3 | 13 | . | TGTGCCAGCAGTTACCAGCCAGGGATCGCGGCTTTCTTT | CASSYQPGIAAFF
TRBJ1-2 | . | TRBV4-1 | 14 | . | TGCGCCAGCAGCCAAGATCCCACTGGGCATGGCTACACCTTC | CASSQDPTGHGYTF
TRBJ2-1 | . | TRBV20-1 | 17 | TRBD2 | TGCAGTGCTAGAGGCCTAGCGGCTGTGAGCTCCTACAATGAGCAGTTCTTC | CSARGLAAVSSYNEQFF
TRBJ2-2 | . | TRBV6-2/TRBV6-3 | 15 | TRBD2 | TGTGCCAGCAGTTATGGTAGCGGGGCAACCGGGGAGCTGTTTTTT | CASSYGSGATGELFF
TRBJ2-5 | . | TRBV27 | 10 | . | TGTGCCAGCGGTCTGTTGACCCAGTACTTC | CASGLLTQYF
TRBJ1-2 | few | TRBV5-1 | 13 | . | TGCGCCAGCAGCCTCGGCGGGGGGGAAGGCTACACCTTC | CASSLGGGEGYTF
TRBJ2-7 | . | TRBV20-1 | 14 | TRBD1 | TGCAGTGCTAGAGAAGGACAGGCGTTCTACGAGCAGTACTTC | CSAREGQAFYEQYF
TRBJ2-1 | few | TRBV7-2 | 13 | . | TGTGCCAGCAGCTTACCCAGGGCCCGTGAGCAGTTCTTC | CASSLPRAREQFF
TRBJ1-2 | . | TRBV9 | 16 | TRBD1 | TGTGCCAGCAGCGTAGCAGGGAGGACAGGGGTCTATGGCTACACCTTC | CASSVAGRTGVYGYTF
TRBJ2-5 | . | TRBV5-6 | 14 | . | TGTGCCAGCGGATGGACGTCCCGGCCGGAGACCCAGTACTTC | CASGWTSRPETQYF
TRBJ2-1 | once | TRBV7-6 | 15 | TRBD1 | TGTGCCAGCAGCTCATACCGGGACAGGGGTCGTGAGCAGTTCTTC | CASSSYRDRGREQFF
TRBJ2-3 | many | TRBV6-2/TRBV6-3 | 15 | . | TGTGCCAGCAGTTACGAAGCGGGCTCGTCAGATACGCAGTATTTT | CASSYEAGSSDTQYF
TRBJ1-1 | many | TRBV6-1 | 13 | . | TGTGCCAGCAGTTCTTGGGGGAGGACTGAAGCTTTCTTT | CASSSWGRTEAFF
TRBJ1-1 | . | TRBV7-3 | 15 | . | TGTGCCAGCAGCTCAGACGGGACGGGGAACACTGAAACTTTCTTT | CASSSDGTGNTETFF
TRBJ2-7 | . | TRBV7-2 | 16 | TRBD1 | TGTGCCTGCAGCTTGGTCCAGGGGGCCTTATCCTACGAGCAGTACTTC | CACSLVQGALSYEQYF
TRBJ2-7 | . | TRBV11-2 | 16 | . | TGTGCCAGCAGCTTAGGAAGTCGGAGGGCCGGCTACGAGCAGTACTTC | CASSLGSRRAGYEQYF
TRBJ2-2 | . | TRBV19 | 14 | . | TGTGCCAGTACCACGGACCCGAACACCGGGGAGCTGTTTTTT | CASTTDPNTGELFF
TRBJ1-2 | many | TRBV28 | 13 | . | TGTGCCCACTCGGAGATTGCCCTCTATGGCTACACCTTC | CAHSEIALYGYTF